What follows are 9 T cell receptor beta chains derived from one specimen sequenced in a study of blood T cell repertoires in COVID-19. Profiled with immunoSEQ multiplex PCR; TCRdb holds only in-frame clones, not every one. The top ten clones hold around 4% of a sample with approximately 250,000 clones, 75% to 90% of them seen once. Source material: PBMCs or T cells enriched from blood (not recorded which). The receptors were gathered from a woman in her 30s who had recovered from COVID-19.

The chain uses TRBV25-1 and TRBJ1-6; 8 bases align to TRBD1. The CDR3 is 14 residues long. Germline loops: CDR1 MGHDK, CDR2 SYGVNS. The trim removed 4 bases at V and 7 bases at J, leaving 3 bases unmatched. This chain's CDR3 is CASSGRQGNSPLHF. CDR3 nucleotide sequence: TGTGCCAGCAGTGGGCGACAGGGGAATTCACCCCTCCACTTT.

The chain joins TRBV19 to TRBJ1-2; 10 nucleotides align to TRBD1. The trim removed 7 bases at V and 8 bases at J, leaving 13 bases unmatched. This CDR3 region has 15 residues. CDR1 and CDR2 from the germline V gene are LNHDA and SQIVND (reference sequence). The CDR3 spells CASNTGTGDSMGYTF. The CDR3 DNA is TGTGCCAGTAATACCGGGACAGGGGATAGTATGGGCTACACCTTC.

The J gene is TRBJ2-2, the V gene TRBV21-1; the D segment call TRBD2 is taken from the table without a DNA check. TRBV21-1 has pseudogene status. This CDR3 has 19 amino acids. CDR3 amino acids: CASSKDDRAGLPNTGELFF. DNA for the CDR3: TGTGCCAGCAGCAAAGACGATCGAGCGGGACTACCTAACACCGGGGAGCTGTTTTTT.

CDR3 bases: TGTGCCAGCAGTGAACAGGGTTGGAACTATGGCTACACCTTC. Encoded protein: CASSEQGWNYGYTF. This chain connects TRBV2 to TRBJ1-2; D may be TRBD1 (5 bases). CDR1 is SNHLY, CDR2 FYNNEI, per germline. Between the trimmed V and J ends, which lost 2 bases and 2 bases, there was a span of 9 bases. This CDR3 comprises 14 residues. Full variable domain (missing parts from reference TRBV2 and TRBJ1-2): EPEVTQTPSHQVTQMGQEVILRCVPISNHLYFYWYRQILGQKVEFLVSFYNNEISEKSEIFDDQFSVERPDGSNFTLKIRSTKLEDSAMYFCASSEQGWNYGYTFGSGTRLTVV.

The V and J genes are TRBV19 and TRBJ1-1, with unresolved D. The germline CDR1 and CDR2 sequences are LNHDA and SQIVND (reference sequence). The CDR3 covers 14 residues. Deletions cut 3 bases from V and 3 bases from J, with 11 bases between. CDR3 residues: CASSISGGDTEAFF. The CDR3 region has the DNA TGTGCCAGTAGTATCAGCGGTGGGGACACTGAAGCTTTCTTT.

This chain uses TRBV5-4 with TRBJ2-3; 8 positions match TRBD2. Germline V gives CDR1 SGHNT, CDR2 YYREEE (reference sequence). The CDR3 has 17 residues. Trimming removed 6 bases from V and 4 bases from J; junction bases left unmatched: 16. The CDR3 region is CASNRQLGGAGADTQYF. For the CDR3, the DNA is TGTGCCAGCAACCGGCAACTCGGGGGGGCCGGCGCAGATACGCAGTATTTT.

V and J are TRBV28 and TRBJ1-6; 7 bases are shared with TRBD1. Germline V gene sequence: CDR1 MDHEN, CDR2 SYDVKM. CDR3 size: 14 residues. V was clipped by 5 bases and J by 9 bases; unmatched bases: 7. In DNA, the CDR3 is TGTGCCAGCAGTACTGGGACAGACCGTTCACCCCTCCACTTT. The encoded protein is CASSTGTDRSPLHF.

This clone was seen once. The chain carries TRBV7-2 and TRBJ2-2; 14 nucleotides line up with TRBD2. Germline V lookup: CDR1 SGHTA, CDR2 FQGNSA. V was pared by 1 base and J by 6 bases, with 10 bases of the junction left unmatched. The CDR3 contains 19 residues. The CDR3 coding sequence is TGTGCCAGCAGCTTAGGACCTCAAGGACTAGCGGGAGGCTCCGGGGAGCTGTTTTTT. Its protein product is CASSLGPQGLAGGSGELFF.

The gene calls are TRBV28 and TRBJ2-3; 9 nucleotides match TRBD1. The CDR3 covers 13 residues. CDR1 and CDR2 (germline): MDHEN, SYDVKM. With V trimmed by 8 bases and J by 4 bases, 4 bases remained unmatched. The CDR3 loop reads CASSGTGPDTQYF. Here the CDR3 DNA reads TGTGCCAGCTCCGGGACAGGGCCAGATACGCAGTATTTT.